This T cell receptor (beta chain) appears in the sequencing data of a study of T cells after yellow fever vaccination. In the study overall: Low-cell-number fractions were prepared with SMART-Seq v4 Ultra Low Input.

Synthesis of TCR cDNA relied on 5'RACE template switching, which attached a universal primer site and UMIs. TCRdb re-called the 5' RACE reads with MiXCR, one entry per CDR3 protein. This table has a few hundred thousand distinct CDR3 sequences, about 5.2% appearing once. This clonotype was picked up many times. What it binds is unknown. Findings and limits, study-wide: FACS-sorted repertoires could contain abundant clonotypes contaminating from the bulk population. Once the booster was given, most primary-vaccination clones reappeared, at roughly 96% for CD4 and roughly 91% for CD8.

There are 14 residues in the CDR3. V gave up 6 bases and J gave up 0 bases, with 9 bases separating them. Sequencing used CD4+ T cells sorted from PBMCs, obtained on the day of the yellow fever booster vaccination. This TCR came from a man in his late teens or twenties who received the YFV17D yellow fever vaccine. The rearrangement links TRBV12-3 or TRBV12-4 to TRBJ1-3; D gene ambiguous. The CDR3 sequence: CASSTYSSGNTIYF. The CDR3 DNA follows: TGTGCCAGCAGCACTTACAGCTCTGGAAACACCATATATTTT.